This paragraph reports one TCR beta chain. The same CDR3 can be traced to other DNA sequences in this sample. The sample belongs to a study of blood T cell repertoires in COVID-19. About the research overall: The United States, Italy and Spain were the sources of the acute and convalescent COVID-19 samples. T cells, B-cell-depleted T cells, or PBMCs provided the cDNA or gDNA that served as material.

V dropped 1 base and J dropped 1; count of bases not matched to a gene: 5. Germline CDR1 reads KGHDR; CDR2 reads SFDVKD. The CDR3 length is 17 residues. Method: immunoSEQ multiplex PCR; TCRdb's copy keeps in-frame clones and lacks some. The sample consists of tens of thousands of clones, 80% to 90% of them appearing once. This clonotype was obtained from a man in his 60s with acute or convalescent COVID-19. The chain uses TRBV24-1 and TRBJ2-3; 9 positions match TRBD2. Material: peripheral blood. CDR3 DNA sequence: TGTGCCACCAGTGATTTTTGGCGGGAGGGCGGCACAGATACGCAGTATTTT. Translated, it gives CATSDFWREGGTDTQYF.